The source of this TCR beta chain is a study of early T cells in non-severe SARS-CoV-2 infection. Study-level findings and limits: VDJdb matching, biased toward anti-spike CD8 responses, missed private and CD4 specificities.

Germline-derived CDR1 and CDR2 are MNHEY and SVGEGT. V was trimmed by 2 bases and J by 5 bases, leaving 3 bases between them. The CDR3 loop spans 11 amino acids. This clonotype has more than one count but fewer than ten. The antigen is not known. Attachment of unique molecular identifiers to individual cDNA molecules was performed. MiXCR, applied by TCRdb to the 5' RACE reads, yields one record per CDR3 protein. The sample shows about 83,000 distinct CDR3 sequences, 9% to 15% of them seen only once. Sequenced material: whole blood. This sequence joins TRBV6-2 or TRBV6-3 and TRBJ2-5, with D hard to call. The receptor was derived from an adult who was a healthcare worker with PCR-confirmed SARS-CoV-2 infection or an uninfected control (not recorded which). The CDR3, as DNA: TGTGCCAGCAGTTACGCCGAGACCCAGTACTTC. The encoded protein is CASSYAETQYF.